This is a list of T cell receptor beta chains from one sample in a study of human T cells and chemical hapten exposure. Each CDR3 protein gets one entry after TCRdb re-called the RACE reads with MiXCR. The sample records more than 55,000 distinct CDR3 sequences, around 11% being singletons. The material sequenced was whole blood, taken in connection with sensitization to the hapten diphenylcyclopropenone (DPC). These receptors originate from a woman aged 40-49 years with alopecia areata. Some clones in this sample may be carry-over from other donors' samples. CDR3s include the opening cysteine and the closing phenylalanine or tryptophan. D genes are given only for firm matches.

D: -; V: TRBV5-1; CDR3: CASRTGTVTYEQYF
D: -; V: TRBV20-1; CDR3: CSVLRTASNQPQHF
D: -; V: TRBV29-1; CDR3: CSVGPGDYEQYF
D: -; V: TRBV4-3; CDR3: CASSQERIPHYEQYF
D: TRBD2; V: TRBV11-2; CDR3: CASSLPTSGEQFF
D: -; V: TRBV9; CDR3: CASSVVDRVDEQFF
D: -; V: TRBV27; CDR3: CASSHHRTDTQYF
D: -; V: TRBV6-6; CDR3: CASSYSGTPRIEQYF
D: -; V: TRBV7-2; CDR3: CASSLGLVGGGYEQYF
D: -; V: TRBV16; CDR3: CASSQIYGYTF
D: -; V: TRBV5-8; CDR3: CASRDQRPEAFF
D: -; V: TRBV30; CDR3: CAWSRPNQPQHF
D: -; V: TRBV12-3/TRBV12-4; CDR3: CASSFGAEETQYF
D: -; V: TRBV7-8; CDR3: CASSVIQGDSPLHF
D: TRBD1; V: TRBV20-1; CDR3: CSTLGDRPHNEQFF
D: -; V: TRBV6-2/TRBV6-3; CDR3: CASSYLASSYEQYF
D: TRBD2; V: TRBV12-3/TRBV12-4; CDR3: CASSWAGGTDTQYF
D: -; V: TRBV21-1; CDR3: CASSARDRGQYEQYF
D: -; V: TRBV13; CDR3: CASMRIADPSPADTQYF
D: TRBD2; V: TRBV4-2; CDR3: CASSPGTSGSGDELFF
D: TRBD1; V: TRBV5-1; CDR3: CASSLTGTELEAQYF
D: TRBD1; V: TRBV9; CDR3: CASSRDRDNQPQHF